Listed here is a single T cell receptor (beta chain). Profiling relied on immunoSEQ multiplex PCR, and the TCRdb table lists in-frame clones only, not all of them. The data hold around 50,000 clones, with about nine tenths observed a single time. Time point specified: baseline, week 1 (first vaccination visit). As to treatment: pre-vaccination baseline after standard-of-care therapy. This specimen belongs to a study of a mutant IDH1 vaccine in newly diagnosed glioma. The V gene lost 5 bases and the J gene lost 6 bases, with 17 bases spanning the gap. Per germline, CDR1 SGHNT and CDR2 YENEEA. The CDR3 is made up of 14 amino acids.

This sample comprised PBMCs, obtained from a glioma patient treated with radiotherapy, temozolomide or both. The gene calls are TRBV11-3 and TRBJ2-7; D remains ambiguous. The receptor was derived from a man in his forties or fifties with glioma. CDR3 coding DNA: TGTGCCAGCAGCCCCCCCCGCGGTCCCATCGAGCAGTACTTC. Amino acids: CASSPPRGPIEQYF. The entire variable domain, with the rest obtained from reference TRBV11-3 and TRBJ2-7, is as follows: EAGVVQSPRYKIIEKKQPVAFWCNPISGHNTLYWYLQNLGQGPELLIRYENEEAVDDSQLPKDRFSAERLKGVDSTLKIQPAELGDSAVYLCASSPPRGPIEQYFGPGTRLTVT.